This passage covers 7 T cell receptor beta chains from one sample sequenced in a study of cytomegalovirus exposure and HLA in healthy donors. The PCR was carried out with 60 Vbeta primers and 13 Jbeta primers. Produced via immunoSEQ multiplex PCR; TCRdb's table is partial and in-frame only. Among 100,000 or so clones listed, over 60% were seen once. Material: PBMCs. The receptors here all came from a woman in her thirties or forties in good health and CMV-seropositive.

Here the CDR3 reads CASSMGQGTDTQYF. For the CDR3, the DNA is TGTGCCAGTAGTATGGGCCAGGGAACAGATACGCAGTATTTT. This chain connects TRBV19 to TRBJ2-3; the D gene is possibly TRBD1 (5 bases). The CDR3 totals 14 residues. V lost 3 bases, J lost 3 bases, and 10 bases lay in between. Germline V gene sequence: CDR1 LNHDA, CDR2 SQIVND (reference sequence).

This chain connects TRBV7-2 to TRBJ1-5; D uncertain. Germline V gives CDR1 SGHTA, CDR2 FQGNSA. Trimming stripped 2 bases from V and 3 bases from J, with 2 bases between. This CDR3 has 12 amino acids. CDR3 sequence: CASSLYNQPQHF. CDR3 in DNA: TGTGCCAGCAGCTTATACAATCAGCCCCAGCATTTT.

The chain combines TRBV4-3 with TRBJ2-7; tentative D call: TRBD1 (6 bases). In germline, CDR1 is LGHNA, CDR2 YSLEER. Trimming took off 2 bases at V and 5 bases at J, with 13 bases between the two ends. The CDR3 runs 14 residues. CDR3 DNA: TGCGCCAGCAGCCAAAGACCCAGGGGCAACGAGCAGTACTTC. Its protein is CASSQRPRGNEQYF.

The J gene is TRBJ2-1, the V gene TRBV5-1; D uncertain. V was shortened by 4 bases and J by 10 bases, with 12 bases between the two germline ends. This CDR3 has 12 amino acids. Germline CDR1 is SGHRS and CDR2 is YFSETQ. The CDR3 loop is CASSPERGEQFF. The CDR3 nucleotides read TGCGCCAGCAGCCCTGAGCGAGGCGAGCAGTTCTTC.

The chain carries TRBV15 and TRBJ2-5; D gene ambiguous. The V gene lost 0 bases and the J gene lost 0 bases, with 5 bases spanning the gap. This CDR3 spans 14 amino acids. CDR1 is LNHNV and CDR2 is YYDKDF in the germline V gene (reference sequence). CDR3 amino acids: CATSRDTNQETQYF. The CDR3 region has the DNA TGTGCCACCAGCAGAGATACAAACCAAGAGACCCAGTACTTC.

This clone was counted a few times. J is TRBJ1-4 and V is TRBV6-5, with D possibly being TRBD1 (5 bases). V dropped 2 bases and J dropped 6 bases, with 16 bases sitting between them. CDR3 length: 16 amino acids. Germline assignment: CDR1 MNHEY and CDR2 SVGAGI. CDR3 in amino acids: CASSYGSDSTYEKLFF. The CDR3 coding sequence is TGTGCCAGCAGTTACGGTTCAGACAGCACGTATGAAAAACTGTTTTTT.

The V and J genes are TRBV11-2 and TRBJ2-1; possible D gene TRBD1, 5 bases. Trimming shortened V by 5 bases and J by 12 bases, and 11 bases separated the two germline ends. The CDR3 covers 11 residues. CDR1 and CDR2 from the germline V gene are SGHAT and FQNNGV. CDR3 loop: CASSQDTRQFF. The CDR3 bases are TGTGCCAGCAGCCAGGACACCCGGCAGTTCTTC.